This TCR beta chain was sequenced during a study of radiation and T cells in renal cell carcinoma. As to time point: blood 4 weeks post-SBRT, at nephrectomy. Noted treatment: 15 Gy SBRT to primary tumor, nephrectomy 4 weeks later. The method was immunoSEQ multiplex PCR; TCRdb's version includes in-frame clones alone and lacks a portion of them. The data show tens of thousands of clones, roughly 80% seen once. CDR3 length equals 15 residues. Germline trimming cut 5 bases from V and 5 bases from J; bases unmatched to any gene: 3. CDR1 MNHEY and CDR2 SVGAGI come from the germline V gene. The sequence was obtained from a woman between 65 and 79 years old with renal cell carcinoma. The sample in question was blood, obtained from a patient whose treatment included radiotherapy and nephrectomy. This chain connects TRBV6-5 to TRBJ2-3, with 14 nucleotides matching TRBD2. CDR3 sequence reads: CASSGLAGGGDTQYF. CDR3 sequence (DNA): TGTGCCAGCAGTGGACTAGCGGGAGGAGGAGATACGCAGTATTTT.